This T cell receptor beta chain emerged from a study of Ad26.COV2.S vaccination and SARS-CoV-2 variants. The ends were cut back, 7 bases at V and 7 bases at J, with 11 bases in the middle. This CDR3 region has 12 residues. From germline, CDR1 is LGHNT and CDR2 FRNRAP. Profiled with immunoSEQ multiplex PCR; TCRdb holds only in-frame clones, not every one. The sample records more than 300,000 clones, 86% being singletons. Treatment given: around 19 received Ad26.COV2.S at low or high dose, single or two shots; about 5 received placebo; per-sample allocation not given. After the first vaccine or placebo injection, samples were drawn on day 63. Boston supplied an adult donor aged 18-55 years. In the vaccine, an Ad26 vector expressed the SARS-CoV-2 spike of the Wuhan strain.

The source was peripheral blood, collected in a trial of Ad26.COV2.S vaccine versus placebo. The receptor comes from a person between 18 and 60 years old who received the Ad26.COV2.S COVID-19 vaccine or a placebo. This chain joins TRBV12-5 and TRBJ2-1; D is possibly TRBD1 (6 bases). Here the CDR3 reads CASVDRENEQFF. The CDR3 coding sequence is TGTGCTAGTGTGGACAGAGAAAATGAGCAGTTCTTC.